The 11 T cell receptor delta chains below come from one sample, sequenced in a study of γδ T cells in repeated Plasmodium falciparum infection. Gammadelta T cells were flow-sorted from PBMC into Vgamma9/Vdelta2+ and Vdelta2-negative populations for bulk analysis. TCRdb reapplied CATT to the multiplex PCR reads. Among 50,000 to 55,000 delta-chain clones listed, roughly 1.9% were seen once. Material: gamma-delta T cells from blood. The receptor set was obtained from a pool of human donors (malaria-infected and uninfected, not separated).

This clone was observed at least ten times. The protein TCRdb lists belongs to a much larger clone and differs from this DNA's translation at residue 3, which points to a read error; the protein shown is made from the DNA. This rearrangement joins TRDV1 to TRDJ1; weak D call: TRDD3 (6 bases). No J segment appears in TCRdb, so it was assigned here by matching the sequence to germline. CDR1 and CDR2 from the germline V gene are TSWWSYY and QGS. This CDR3 comprises 22 residues. CDR3 loop: CAPGDPWPHLLRTGEYTDKLIF. CDR3 DNA: TGTGCTCCTGGGGACCCTTGGCCCCATCTTCTACGTACCGGGGAGTACACCGATAAACTCATCTTT.

Of note for this clone: The protein TCRdb gives is from a much larger clone and does not agree with this DNA's translation at residue 10, likely a read error; the protein shown here comes from the DNA. The chain combines TRDV1 with TRDJ1, with 10 positions matching TRDD3. V shed 4 bases, J shed 1 base, and the junction held 27 bases outside the gene matches. The V gene's germline CDR1 is TSWWSYY and CDR2 QGS. The CDR3 is 23 residues long. For the CDR3, the DNA is TGTGCTCTTGGGGTTGACGTCTTCCTACTGGGGGGATACGCGGGCATCGGCACCGATAAACTCATCTTT. Translated, it gives CALGVDVFLLGGYAGIGTDKLIF.

As to this clone: TCRdb has a much larger clone's protein, which differs at residue 4 from the translation of this DNA, likely because of a read error; what is shown is the protein translated from the DNA. This chain links TRDV1 with TRDJ1; the D is unclear. TCRdb leaves out the J gene; it was filled in here by matching the DNA to germline. The ends were cut back, 7 bases at V and 10 bases at J, with 28 bases in the middle. Germline CDR1 is TSWWSYY and CDR2 is QGS. The CDR3 is 16 amino acids. This CDR3 is CALEHMGLAQSRGLIF. The CDR3 nucleotides read TGTGCTCTTGAGCACATGGGTCTCGCCCAGTCGCGGGGACTCATCTTT.

Worth noting for this clone: This DNA's translation and the protein TCRdb lists, from a much larger clone, do not match at residue 12, likely due to a read error; the protein shown is translated from the DNA. The rearrangement links TRDV1 to TRDJ1; 8 bases are shared with TRDD3. Per the germline V gene, CDR1 is TSWWSYY and CDR2 is QGS. The CDR3 has 20 amino acids. The trim removed 4 bases at V and 0 bases at J, leaving 19 bases unmatched. The CDR3 sequence is CALGGILLPGYVSYTDKLIF. The CDR3 DNA follows: TGTGCTCTTGGGGGGATTCTCCTCCCGGGATACGTCTCCTACACCGATAAACTCATCTTT.

Of note for this clone: The TCRdb protein, from a much larger clone, departs from this DNA's translation at residue 6, likely by read error; the protein shown derives from the DNA. The chain employs TRDV3 and TRDJ1; D possibly corresponds to TRDD3 (7 bases). The CDR3 totals 20 residues. V lost 4 bases and J 0 bases, leaving 33 bases between the germline ends. The germline CDR1 and CDR2 sequences are TVYSNPD and GDNSRS (reference sequence). The CDR3 DNA reads as TGTGCCTGTAAAAAATTTCCTATTTGGGTGCTGGGGGCCCACACCGATAAACTCATCTTT. Amino acids: CACKKFPIWVLGAHTDKLIF. Using reference TRDV3 and TRDJ1 for the parts outside the CDR3, the full variable domain is CDKVTQSSPDQTVASGSEVVLLCTYDTVYSNPDLFWYRIRPDYSFQFVFYGDNSRSEGADFTQGRFSVKHILTQKAFHLVISPVRTEDSATYYCACKKFPIWVLGAHTDKLIFGKGTRVTVEP.

Details on this clone: This DNA's translation differs at residue 23 from TCRdb's protein, which comes from a much larger clone; a read error is likely, and the protein shown is translated from the DNA. This sequence joins TRDV1 and TRDJ1; maybe TRDD2 (5 bases). Germline V gene lookup returns CDR1 TSWWSYY and CDR2 QGS. The CDR3 is 25 amino acids. CDR3 sequence (DNA): TGTGCTCTTGGGGATTTCTTTCCTTTCCCTTTCCGCCCACTCCGACCGACTCCATTTACCGATAAACACATCTTT. Translating gives CALGDFFPFPFRPLRPTPFTDKHIF.

On this clone itself: TCRdb's protein, taken from a much larger clone, differs from this DNA's translation at residue 18, likely owing to a read error; the protein displayed comes from the DNA. V gene TRDV1 combines with J gene TRDJ1; the match to TRDD2 covers 9 bases. The J gene, absent from TCRdb, was called here by matching the DNA to germline. CDR1 is TSWWSYY, CDR2 QGS, per germline. The CDR3 totals 22 residues. The CDR3 DNA sequence: TGTGCTCTTGGGGGTCCCGCCTTCCTACGAAACTGGGGATGGAGGTACACCGCTAAACTCATCTTT. This encodes CALGGPAFLRNWGWRYTAKLIF.

Points on this clone: A read error likely explains why the TCRdb protein, taken from a much larger clone, differs from this DNA's translation at residue 6; the protein shown is translated from the DNA. V is TRDV1 and J is TRDJ1; D is possibly TRDD2 or TRDD3 (6 bases each). Since TCRdb gives no J gene, matching the DNA to germline was used here to assign it. Germline CDR1 reads TSWWSYY; CDR2 reads QGS. CDR3 length equals 28 residues. Trimming took off 3 bases at V and 2 bases at J, with 52 bases between the two ends. The CDR3 bases are TGTGCTCTTGGGGACCCAACTTTCCTAGTTGTAGGGGGGGACTCGCTTGTACCGGATCTCCTGGGGACCGATAAACTCATCTTT. Translation: CALGDPTFLVVGGDSLVPDLLGTDKLIF.

This clone has just a few counts. The protein TCRdb gives is from a much larger clone and does not agree with this DNA's translation at residue 3, likely a read error; the protein shown here comes from the DNA. The chain is built from TRDV3 and TRDJ1; 7 positions agree with TRDD3. The J gene is not listed in TCRdb, so it was assigned here from a DNA match to germline. The CDR3 consists of 17 residues. The germline gives CDR1 TVYSNPD, CDR2 GDNSRS (reference sequence). V was clipped by 5 bases and J by 0 bases; unmatched bases: 18. CDR3 residues: CALPYWGQRRYTDKLIF. The CDR3 DNA sequence: TGTGCCCTCCCGTACTGGGGACAACGGCGGTACACCGATAAACTCATCTTT.

Ten or more counts support this clone. This may be a read error, as it is one base from a much larger clone. Other DNA sequences in this specimen translate into the identical CDR3. V and J are TRDV3 and TRDJ1; 9 positions agree with TRDD3. The J gene was missing in TCRdb and was found by matching the end of the DNA to germline. Germline V gene lookup returns CDR1 TVYSNPD and CDR2 GDNSRS (reference sequence). The V gene end was trimmed by 5 bases and the J gene end by 2 bases; junction bases not matched to a gene: 9. The CDR3 extends over 14 amino acids. The CDR3 loop is CAEISLGDTDKLIF. CDR3 bases: TGTGCCGAGATTTCGCTGGGGGATACCGATAAACTCATCTTT.

Details on this clone: A read error likely explains why the TCRdb protein, taken from a much larger clone, differs from this DNA's translation at residue 5; the protein shown is translated from the DNA. The rearrangement joins TRDV3 to TRDJ1, with 11 bases that match TRDD3. Germline CDR1 and CDR2: TVYSNPD and GDNSRS (reference sequence). The CDR3 spans 21 residues. The V gene end was trimmed by 1 base and the J gene end by 0 bases; junction bases not matched to a gene: 22. CDR3 DNA sequence: TGTGCCTTTATCCTCCCTACGCACTGGGGGATAACGACGATTTACACCGATAAACTCATCTTT. Amino acids: CAFILPTHWGITTIYTDKLIF. Complete variable domain (other parts from reference TRDV3 and TRDJ1): CDKVTQSSPDQTVASGSEVVLLCTYDTVYSNPDLFWYRIRPDYSFQFVFYGDNSRSEGADFTQGRFSVKHILTQKAFHLVISPVRTEDSATYYCAFILPTHWGITTIYTDKLIFGKGTRVTVEP.